This T cell receptor beta chain is drawn from a study of T cell responses to AZD1222 COVID-19 vaccine. About the research overall: Recipients boosted at about 4 weeks or about 12 weeks are pooled. Broader study findings: Of spike-specific TCRs, nearly half reportedly target regions left unmutated in variants. Regions 160-218 and 743-854 dominated among vaccine-associated CD4 TCRs spanning spike. Females outnumbered males among donors, who were mostly white British; clonal diversity was possibly underestimated.

The CDR3 is 14 amino acids. Germline CDR1 reads SGHTS; CDR2 reads YDEGEE. The ends were cut back, 4 bases at V and 4 bases at J, with 14 bases in the middle. Using immunoSEQ multiplex PCR, the repertoire was profiled, and TCRdb retains in-frame clones only, with some absent. In the table there are some 140,000 clones, about 92% of which are singletons. As concerns this clone: What it binds is not known.

This TCR was sampled from an adult in good health. The chain employs TRBV5-8 and TRBJ1-2; D is uncertain. Sequenced here: peripheral blood, sampled on day 0 of AZD1222 vaccination. CDR3 DNA sequence: TGTGCCAGCAGCCGAAACCCAGGAAGCTATGGCTACACCTTC. Translation: CASSRNPGSYGYTF.